Listed below are T cell receptor beta chains from one sample, sequenced in a study of CD8 T cells in Susac syndrome. Via MiXCR, TCRdb re-called the immunoSEQ multiplex PCR reads, giving one row per CDR3 protein. The sample lists 77,000 or so distinct CDR3 sequences; 85% to 95% were seen once. The specimen sequenced was CD4+ T cells from PBMCs. These receptors were taken from a human donor with Susac syndrome. The CDR3 runs from the conserved cysteine through the conserved F or W.

TRBV27,TRBJ2-7,16,CASSLTAGGLGREQYF
TRBV5-1,TRBJ2-3,16,CASSAASGTSTDTQYF
TRBV14,TRBJ2-2,14,CASSQQVYTGELFF
TRBV5-5,TRBJ2-7,15,CASRLGASGTYEQYF
TRBV4-1,TRBJ1-2,17,CASSQPPTGPGSYGYTF
TRBV5-4,TRBJ2-7,14,CASSPGRGEREQYF
TRBV28,TRBJ2-1,14,CASSLGGSRNEQFF
TRBV20-1,TRBJ2-2,16,CSARDPRRSGTGELFF
TRBV21-1,TRBJ2-7,14,CASITSGGSHEQYF
TRBV5-6,TRBJ1-1,15,CASSLLQLINTEAFF
TRBV12-3/TRBV12-4,TRBJ2-1,17,CASRPDLSSGGFNEQFF
TRBV7-2,TRBJ1-2,14,CASSLHAGNYGYTF
TRBV18,TRBJ1-2,13,CASSLDRGPAYTF
TRBV18,TRBJ2-7,14,CASSSYSGTYEQYF
TRBV7-2,TRBJ2-1,15,CASSARTSGGAEQFF
TRBV12-3/TRBV12-4,TRBJ1-5,16,CASSYGGQGAIQPQHF
TRBV19,TRBJ1-2,13,CASRGQGKDGYTF
TRBV5-1,TRBJ2-3,15,CASSWAPRQADTQYF
TRBV14,TRBJ1-1,15,CASSQFRGGVSEAFF
TRBV20-1,TRBJ2-3,12,CSAPGGPDTQYF
TRBV5-1,TRBJ2-3,12,CASSRSPDTQYF
TRBV27,TRBJ1-5,16,CASSPLDRGSNQPQHF
TRBV6-2/TRBV6-3,TRBJ2-1,14,CASRGPVPYNEQFF
TRBV5-1,TRBJ2-6,15,CASSLSLSGANVLTF
TRBV5-4,TRBJ2-3,16,CASSLGTGGSTDTQYF
TRBV29-1,TRBJ2-1,13,CSVAFAWGNEQFF
TRBV2,TRBJ1-5,15,CASSKDKHGNQPQHF
TRBV6-2/TRBV6-3,TRBJ1-5,17,CASSSPLSRGTNQPQHF
TRBV7-2,TRBJ2-7,13,CASTPGTSYEQYF
TRBV7-2,TRBJ2-5,16,CASSLGGSGVQETQYF
TRBV19,TRBJ2-1,16,CASSTISLAHNNEQFF
TRBV27,TRBJ1-5,13,CASSLSRQGPEHF
TRBV7-9,TRBJ2-2,15,CASSPTGVNTGELFF
TRBV29-1,TRBJ2-3,13,CSTRTGFTDTQYF
TRBV7-9,TRBJ2-3,16,CASNPIGQGARDTQYF
TRBV6-5,TRBJ2-5,12,CASSATRETQYF